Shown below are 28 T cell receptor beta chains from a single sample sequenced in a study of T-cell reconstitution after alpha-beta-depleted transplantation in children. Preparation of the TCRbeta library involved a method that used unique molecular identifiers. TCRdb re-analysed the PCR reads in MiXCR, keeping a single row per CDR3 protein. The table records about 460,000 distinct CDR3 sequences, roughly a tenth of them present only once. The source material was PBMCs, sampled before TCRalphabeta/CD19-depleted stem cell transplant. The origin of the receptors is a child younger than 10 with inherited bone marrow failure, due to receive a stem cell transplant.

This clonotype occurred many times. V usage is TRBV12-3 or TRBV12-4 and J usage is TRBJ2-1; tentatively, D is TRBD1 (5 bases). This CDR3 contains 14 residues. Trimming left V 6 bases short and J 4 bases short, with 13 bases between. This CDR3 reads CASSSPQGYNEQFF. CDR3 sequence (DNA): TGTGCCAGCAGCTCGCCTCAGGGATACAATGAGCAGTTCTTC.

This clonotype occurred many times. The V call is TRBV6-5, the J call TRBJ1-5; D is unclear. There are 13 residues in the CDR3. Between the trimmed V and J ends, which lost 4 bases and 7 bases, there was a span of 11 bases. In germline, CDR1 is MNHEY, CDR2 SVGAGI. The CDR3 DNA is TGTGCCAGCAGTTTCACCGAACGACAGCCCCAGCATTTT. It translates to CASSFTERQPQHF.

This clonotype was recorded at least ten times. CDR3 nucleotide sequence: TGTGCCAGCAGTTTAATCCACAGGGAGGGAATCACTGAAGCTTTCTTT. Translation: CASSLIHREGITEAFF. The genes are TRBV28 and TRBJ1-1, with a weak D call TRBD1 (6 bases). Trimming cost V 2 bases and J 4 bases, with 17 bases left between them. This CDR3 has 16 residues. The V gene's germline CDR1 is MDHEN and CDR2 SYDVKM.

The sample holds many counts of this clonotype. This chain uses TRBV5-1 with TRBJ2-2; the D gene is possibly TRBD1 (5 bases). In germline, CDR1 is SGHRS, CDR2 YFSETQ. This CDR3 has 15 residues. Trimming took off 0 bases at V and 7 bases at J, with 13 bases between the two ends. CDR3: CASSLGQNRGGELFF. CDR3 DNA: TGCGCCAGCAGCTTGGGACAGAACCGTGGCGGGGAGCTGTTTTTT.

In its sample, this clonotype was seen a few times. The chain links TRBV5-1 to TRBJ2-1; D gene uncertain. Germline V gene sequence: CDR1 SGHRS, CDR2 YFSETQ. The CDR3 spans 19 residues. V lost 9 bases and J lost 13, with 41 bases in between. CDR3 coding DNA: TGCGCCACCTTCTGGCAGAACCCCCGCAACCACTTCCGCTGTCAAGTCCAGTTCTTC. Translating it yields CATFWQNPRNHFRCQVQFF.

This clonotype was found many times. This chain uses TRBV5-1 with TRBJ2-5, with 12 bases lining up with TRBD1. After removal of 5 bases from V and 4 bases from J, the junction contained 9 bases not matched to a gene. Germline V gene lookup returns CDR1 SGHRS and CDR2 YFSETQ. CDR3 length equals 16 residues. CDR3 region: CASSLRRDRGRETQYF. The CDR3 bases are TGCGCCAGCAGTCTACGGAGGGACAGGGGGCGAGAGACCCAGTACTTC.

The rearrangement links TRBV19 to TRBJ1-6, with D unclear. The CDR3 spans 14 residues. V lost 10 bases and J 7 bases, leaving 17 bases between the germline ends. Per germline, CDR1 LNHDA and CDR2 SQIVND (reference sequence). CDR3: CATALTVANSPLHF. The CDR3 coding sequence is TGTGCCACTGCCCTCACCGTTGCGAATTCACCCCTCCACTTT. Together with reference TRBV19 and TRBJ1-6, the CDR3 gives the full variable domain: DGGITQSPKYLFRKEGQNVTLSCEQNLNHDAMYWYRQDPGQGLRLIYYSQIVNDFQKGDIAEGYSVSREKKESFPLTVTSAQKNPTAFYLCATALTVANSPLHFGNGTRLTVT.

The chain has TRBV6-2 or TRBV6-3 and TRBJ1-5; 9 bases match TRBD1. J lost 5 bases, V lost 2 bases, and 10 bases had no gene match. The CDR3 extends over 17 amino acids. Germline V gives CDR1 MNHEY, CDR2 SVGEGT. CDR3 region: CASSYAPGQGFDQPQHF. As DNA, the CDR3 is TGTGCCAGCAGTTACGCTCCGGGACAGGGATTTGATCAGCCCCAGCATTTT.

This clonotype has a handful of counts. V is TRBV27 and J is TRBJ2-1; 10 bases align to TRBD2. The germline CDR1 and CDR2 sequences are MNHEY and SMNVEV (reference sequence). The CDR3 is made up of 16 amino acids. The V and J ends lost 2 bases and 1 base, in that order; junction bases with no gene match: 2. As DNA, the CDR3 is TGTGCCAGCAGTTTACCTAGCGGGAGTTCCTACAATGAGCAGTTCTTC. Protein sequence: CASSLPSGSSYNEQFF.

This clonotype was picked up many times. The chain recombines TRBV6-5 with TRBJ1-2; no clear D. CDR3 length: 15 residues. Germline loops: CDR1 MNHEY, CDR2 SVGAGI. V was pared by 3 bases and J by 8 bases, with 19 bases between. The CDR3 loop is CASSYRWEAGEGYTF. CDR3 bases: TGTGCCAGCAGTTATCGTTGGGAGGCCGGGGAAGGCTACACCTTC.

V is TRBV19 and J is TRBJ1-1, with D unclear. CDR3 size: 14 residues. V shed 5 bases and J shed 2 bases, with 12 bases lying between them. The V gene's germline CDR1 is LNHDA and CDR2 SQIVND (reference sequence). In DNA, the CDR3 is TGTGCCAGTAGTGCGGGGAACTTTAACACTGAAGCTTTCTTT. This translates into CASSAGNFNTEAFF.

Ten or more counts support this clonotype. Written as DNA, the CDR3 is TGCGCCAGCAGCCAAGGAAGAAGCGGGGCCTACGAGCAGTACTTC. This codes for CASSQGRSGAYEQYF. The chain is built from TRBV4-3 and TRBJ2-7; TRBD2 matches 7 bases. The V gene's germline CDR1 is LGHNA and CDR2 YSLEER. Trimming removed 1 base from V and 2 bases from J; junction bases left unmatched: 5. This CDR3 comprises 15 residues.

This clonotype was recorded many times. The CDR3 protein is CASSEAAGTYEQYF. The CDR3 bases are TGTGCCAGCAGTGAAGCCGCCGGGACCTACGAGCAGTACTTC. The chain employs TRBV6-1 and TRBJ2-7; the D gene is possibly TRBD2 (5 bases). Trimming took 0 bases from V and 2 from J, leaving 8 bases between them. CDR1 is MNHNS and CDR2 is SASEGT in the germline V gene. The CDR3 has 14 amino acids.

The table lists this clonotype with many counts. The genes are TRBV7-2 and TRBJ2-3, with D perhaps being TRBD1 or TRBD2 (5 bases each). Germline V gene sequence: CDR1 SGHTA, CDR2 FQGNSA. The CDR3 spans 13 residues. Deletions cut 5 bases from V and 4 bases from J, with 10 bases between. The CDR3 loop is CASSPEGPDTQYF. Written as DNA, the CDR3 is TGTGCCAGCAGCCCCGAGGGGCCAGATACGCAGTATTTT.

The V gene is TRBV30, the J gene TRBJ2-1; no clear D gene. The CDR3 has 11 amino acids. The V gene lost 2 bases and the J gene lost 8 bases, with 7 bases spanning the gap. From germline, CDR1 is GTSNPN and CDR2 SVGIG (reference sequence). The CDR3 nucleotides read TGTGCCTGGAGTAGCTCGGATGAGCAGTTCTTC. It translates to CAWSSSDEQFF.

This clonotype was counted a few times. DNA for the CDR3: TGCGCCAGCAGCCAAGAGAATTCGGCAGGGAACACCGGGGAGCTGTTTTTT. This gives the protein CASSQENSAGNTGELFF. The chain has TRBV4-1 and TRBJ2-2; no firm D call. Looked up from germline, CDR1 is MGHRA and CDR2 is YSYEKL. V lost 0 bases to trimming and J lost 1 base, with 12 bases between them. The CDR3 consists of 17 residues.

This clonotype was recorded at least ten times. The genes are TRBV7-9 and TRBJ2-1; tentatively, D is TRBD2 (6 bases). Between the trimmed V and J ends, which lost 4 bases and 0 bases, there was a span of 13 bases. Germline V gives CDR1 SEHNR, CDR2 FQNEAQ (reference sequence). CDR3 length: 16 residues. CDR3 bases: TGTGCCAGCAGCTCCCGACTAGGTAGCTCCTACAATGAGCAGTTCTTC. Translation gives CASSSRLGSSYNEQFF.

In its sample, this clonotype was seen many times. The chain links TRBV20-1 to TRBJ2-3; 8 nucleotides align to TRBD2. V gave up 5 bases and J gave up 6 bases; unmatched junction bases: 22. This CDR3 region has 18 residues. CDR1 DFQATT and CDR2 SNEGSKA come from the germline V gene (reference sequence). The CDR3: CSALTVLAGSGIGDTQYF. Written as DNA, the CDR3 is TGCAGTGCTCTAACGGTACTTGCGGGTAGCGGGATTGGCGATACGCAGTATTTT.

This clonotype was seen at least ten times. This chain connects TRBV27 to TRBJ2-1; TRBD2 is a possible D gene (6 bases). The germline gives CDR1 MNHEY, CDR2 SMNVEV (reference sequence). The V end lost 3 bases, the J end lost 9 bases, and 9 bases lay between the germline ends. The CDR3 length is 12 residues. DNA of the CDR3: TGTGCCAGCAGTTTGGAGGGAGTTGAGCAGTTCTTC. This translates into CASSLEGVEQFF.

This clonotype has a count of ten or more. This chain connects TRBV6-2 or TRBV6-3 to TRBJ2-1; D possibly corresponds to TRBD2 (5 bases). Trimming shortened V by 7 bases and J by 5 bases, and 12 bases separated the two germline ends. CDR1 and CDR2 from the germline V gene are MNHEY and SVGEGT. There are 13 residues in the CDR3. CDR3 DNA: TGTGCCAGCAAATCAACGGGGAACAATGAGCAGTTCTTC. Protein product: CASKSTGNNEQFF.

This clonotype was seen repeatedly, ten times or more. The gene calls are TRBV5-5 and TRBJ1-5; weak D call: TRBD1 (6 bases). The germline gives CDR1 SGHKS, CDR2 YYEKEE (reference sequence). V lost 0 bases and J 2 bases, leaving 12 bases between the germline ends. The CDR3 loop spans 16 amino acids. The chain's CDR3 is CASSLAGAYGNQPQHF. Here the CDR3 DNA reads TGTGCCAGCAGCTTGGCAGGGGCGTACGGCAATCAGCCCCAGCATTTT. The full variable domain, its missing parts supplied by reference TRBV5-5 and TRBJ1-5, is DAGVTQSPTHLIKTRGQQVTLRCSPISGHKSVSWYQQVLGQGPQFIFQYYEKEERGRGNFPDRFSARQFPNYSSELNVNALLLGDSALYLCASSLAGAYGNQPQHFGDGTRLSIL.

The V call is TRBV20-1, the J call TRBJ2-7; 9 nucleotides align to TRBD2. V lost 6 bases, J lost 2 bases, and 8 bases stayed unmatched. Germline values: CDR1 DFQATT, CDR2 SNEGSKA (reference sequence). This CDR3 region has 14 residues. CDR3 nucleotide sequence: TGCAGTGCGCCCAGGGGCGGGAGGGCCTACGAGCAGTACTTC. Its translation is CSAPRGGRAYEQYF.

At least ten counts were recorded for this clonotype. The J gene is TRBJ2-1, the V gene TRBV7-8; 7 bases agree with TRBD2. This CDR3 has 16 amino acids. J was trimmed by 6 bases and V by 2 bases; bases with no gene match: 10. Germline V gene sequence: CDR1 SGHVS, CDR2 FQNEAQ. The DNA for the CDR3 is TGTGCCAGCAGCTTATTGGCTAGCGGTGGGGCCAATGAGCAGTTCTTC. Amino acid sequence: CASSLLASGGANEQFF.

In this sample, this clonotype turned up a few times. The CDR3 region has the DNA TGTGCCAGCAGCTTAGCCGGGGGGAGGGGACGTGAAAAACTGTTTTTT. It translates to CASSLAGGRGREKLFF. V usage is TRBV7-9 and J usage is TRBJ1-4; weak D call: TRBD1 (5 bases). The CDR3 covers 16 residues. Germline V CDR1 and CDR2: SEHNR, FQNEAQ (reference sequence). Trimming removed 0 bases from V and 7 bases from J, with 15 bases in between.

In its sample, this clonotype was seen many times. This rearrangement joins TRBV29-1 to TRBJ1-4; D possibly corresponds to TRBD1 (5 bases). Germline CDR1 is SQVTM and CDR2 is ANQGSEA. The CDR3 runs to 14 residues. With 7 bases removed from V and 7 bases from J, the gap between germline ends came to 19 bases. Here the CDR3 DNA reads TGCAGCGCCGCCCCGGGACGAAGGGGTGAAAAACTGTTTTTT. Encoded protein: CSAAPGRRGEKLFF.

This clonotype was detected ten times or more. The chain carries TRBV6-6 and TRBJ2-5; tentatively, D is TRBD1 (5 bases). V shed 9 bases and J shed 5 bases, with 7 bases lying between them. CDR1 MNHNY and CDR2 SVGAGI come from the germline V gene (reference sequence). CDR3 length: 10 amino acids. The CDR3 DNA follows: TGTGCCAGGGGGCGGGAGACCCAGTACTTC. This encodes CARGRETQYF.

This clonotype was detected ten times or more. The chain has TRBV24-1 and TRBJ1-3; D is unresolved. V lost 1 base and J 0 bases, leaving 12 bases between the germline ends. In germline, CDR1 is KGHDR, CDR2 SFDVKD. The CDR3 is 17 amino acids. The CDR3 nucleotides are TGTGCCACCAGTGATTTAGTAGGGCCCTACTCTGGAAACACCATATATTTT. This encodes CATSDLVGPYSGNTIYF.

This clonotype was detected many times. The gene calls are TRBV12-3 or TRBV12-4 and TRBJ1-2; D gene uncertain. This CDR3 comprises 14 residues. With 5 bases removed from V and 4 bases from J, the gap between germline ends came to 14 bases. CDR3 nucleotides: TGTGCCAGCAGTCGCAACGGCCTAGGCTATGGCTACACCTTC. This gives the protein CASSRNGLGYGYTF.